This paragraph reports one TCR beta chain. Its antigen is not identified. This was the immunoSEQ v3.0 assay at survey level. This table comes from immunoSEQ multiplex PCR, and its TCRdb copy is limited to in-frame clones, with some not included. This sample has 15,000 to 20,000 clones, with 79% found just once. The data derive from a study of long-term antiretroviral therapy in people with HIV. Overall study results and limits: Controls had broader CDR3 length ranges than HIV repertoires did. Post-ART, diversity grew, though it stayed under transplant donor control levels.

Germline V gene data show CDR1 as LGHNA and CDR2 as YSLEER. The CDR3 is 16 amino acids. Losses at the gene ends were 2 bases for V and 3 bases for J; bases not matched to a gene: 10. The clonotype was recovered from a man between 18 and 35 years old with HIV. V usage is TRBV4-3 and J usage is TRBJ2-7; 7 bases line up with TRBD1. Sequenced here: unsorted PBMCs, sampled at the start of antiretroviral therapy, before treatment. CDR3 in amino acids: CASSQTGQVGGYEQYF. DNA for the CDR3: TGCGCCAGCAGCCAAACAGGACAGGTGGGTGGCTACGAGCAGTACTTC.